These 2 T cell receptor beta chains originate from one sample sequenced in a study of post-analysis software for immune sequencing data. These receptors' antigens are unknown. Study results and limitations: TRBV5-6, TRBV5-1 and TRBV20-1 were among four or five TRBV segments more frequent in patients than controls.

The library was made from cDNA and included unique molecular identifiers. MiXCR was run by TCRdb on the PCR reads, yielding one entry per CDR3 protein. The sample lists hundreds of thousands of distinct CDR3 sequences, approximately 30% occurring once. The sequenced sample was blood. The receptors stem from a girl aged 10 to 17 with multiple sclerosis.

This clonotype was picked up a small number of times. The chain carries TRBV28 and TRBJ2-3; D may be TRBD1 or TRBD2 (5 bases each). CDR1 MDHEN and CDR2 SYDVKM come from the germline V gene. The CDR3 consists of 15 residues. V was trimmed by 5 bases and J by 2 bases, leaving 14 bases between them. The CDR3 loop is CASSQTPGLTDTQYF. CDR3 DNA: TGTGCCAGCAGTCAGACTCCGGGGCTCACAGATACGCAGTATTTT.

J is TRBJ2-3 and V is TRBV27, with 11 bases lining up with TRBD2. Losses at the gene ends were 2 bases for V and 5 bases for J; bases not matched to a gene: 6. CDR1 MNHEY and CDR2 SMNVEV come from the germline V gene (reference sequence). The CDR3 is made up of 16 amino acids. In DNA, the CDR3 is TGTGCCAGCAGTTTAACCCGGCTAGCGGGAGGAGATACGCAGTATTTT. Its protein product is CASSLTRLAGGDTQYF.